The 2 T cell receptor beta chains reported below all come from one sample, sequenced in a study of Ad26.COV2.S vaccination and SARS-CoV-2 variants. Profiled with immunoSEQ multiplex PCR; TCRdb holds only in-frame clones, not every one. This repertoire shows about 180,000 clones, around 88% found once; its top ten account for more than 4.5%. Sequenced material: peripheral blood, taken after recovery from COVID-19. The receptors stem from a human donor who had recovered from COVID-19.

This sequence joins TRBV3-1 (or the pseudogene TRBV3-2) and TRBJ2-6, with D possibly being TRBD2 (6 bases). Germline CDR1 and CDR2: LGHDT and YNNKEL (reference sequence). Trimming left V 4 bases short and J 0 bases short, with 10 bases between. The CDR3 runs to 16 residues. The CDR3 sequence is CASSLDGSSGANVLTF. CDR3 nucleotide sequence: TGTGCCAGCAGCCTGGACGGGAGCTCTGGGGCCAACGTCCTGACTTTC.

The V call is TRBV11-1, the J call TRBJ2-3, with 10 bases identical to TRBD2. The germline gives CDR1 SGHAT, CDR2 FQDESV (reference sequence). The CDR3 length is 15 residues. Trimming took 3 bases from V and 6 from J; bases not matched to a gene: 6. The CDR3 loop reads CASSFKRGGRDTQYF. The CDR3 coding sequence is TGTGCCAGCAGCTTCAAGCGGGGGGGCCGGGATACGCAGTATTTT.